A single sample is the source of the 19 T cell receptor beta chains below, sequenced in a study of shared clonotypes between healthy human individuals. Sequencing was performed with immunoSEQ multiplex PCR; in TCRdb, only in-frame clones are kept and a portion is missing. The sample includes about 2.4 million clones, over 85% seen only once; the top ten take 0.36%. Sequencing was carried out using naive CD4+ T cells from PBMCs. Stated subset: CD45RA+ positively selected. These receptors originate from a young man in good health. Some clones in this sample may be carry-over from other donors' samples.

The V gene is TRBV6-5, the J gene TRBJ2-5; D not certain. V was trimmed by 2 bases and J by 4 bases, leaving 8 bases between them. Germline values: CDR1 MNHEY, CDR2 SVGAGI. This CDR3 region has 13 residues. The CDR3 region is CASSYGRVETQYF. The CDR3 nucleotides read TGTGCCAGCAGTTACGGCCGAGTAGAGACCCAGTACTTC.

V usage is TRBV5-6 and J usage is TRBJ2-7; weak D call: TRBD2 (6 bases). This CDR3 spans 15 amino acids. CDR1 and CDR2 (germline): SGHDT, YYEEEE. V shed 4 bases and J shed 4 bases, with 18 bases lying between them. In DNA, the CDR3 is TGTGCCAGCAGCCCACTTGGGGGGAGGCCATACGAGCAGTACTTC. It yields the protein CASSPLGGRPYEQYF.

V usage is TRBV19 and J usage is TRBJ1-2; no clear D. The CDR3 sequence is 18 residues long. Germline lookup yields CDR1 LNHDA and CDR2 SQIVND (reference sequence). V was shortened by 3 bases and J by 0 bases, with 20 bases between the two germline ends. CDR3: CASSIQRSEGSSNYGYTF. In nucleotides, the CDR3 is TGTGCCAGTAGTATCCAGAGGTCCGAGGGCAGTTCTAACTATGGCTACACCTTC.

The rearrangement links TRBV18 to TRBJ2-2; D is ambiguous. The germline gives CDR1 KGHSH, CDR2 LQKENI. The CDR3 contains 15 residues. The V end was cut by 2 bases, the J end by 6 bases, with 13 bases between. The CDR3 DNA reads TGTGCCAGCTCACCAGTAGCAGCTTTCTCCGGGGAGCTGTTTTTT. Translation gives CASSPVAAFSGELFF.

V is TRBV2 and J is TRBJ1-3; no reliable D call. The CDR3 is 17 residues long. CDR1 is SNHLY and CDR2 is FYNNEI in the germline V gene. V was cut by 0 bases and J by 2 bases, with 14 bases left in between. The CDR3 reads CASSEARGTLPGNTIYF. The CDR3 DNA reads as TGTGCCAGCAGTGAAGCTCGGGGAACCCTCCCTGGAAACACCATATATTTT.

V gene TRBV19 combines with J gene TRBJ1-2; D is perhaps TRBD1 (5 bases). There are 16 residues in the CDR3. Trimming shortened V by 5 bases and J by 4 bases, and 20 bases separated the two germline ends. CDR1 and CDR2 (germline): LNHDA, SQIVND (reference sequence). The CDR3 loop reads CASSLRGAGPLYGYTF. The CDR3, as DNA: TGTGCCAGTAGTCTGAGGGGCGCGGGGCCTCTCTATGGCTACACCTTC.

The chain recombines TRBV6-1 with TRBJ1-2, with a weak D call TRBD1 (5 bases). The V end was cut by 7 bases, the J end by 3 bases, with 15 bases between. CDR1 MNHNS and CDR2 SASEGT come from the germline V gene. The CDR3 loop spans 14 amino acids. This chain's CDR3 is CASTTWGGDYGYTF. CDR3 in DNA: TGTGCCAGCACCACATGGGGGGGGGACTATGGCTACACCTTC.

This chain joins TRBV28 and TRBJ2-1; 9 bases fit TRBD2. V trimming: 3 bases; J trimming: 0 bases; junction bases outside the gene matches: 9. The CDR3 runs 18 residues. CDR1 is MDHEN, CDR2 SYDVKM, per germline. CDR3 loop: CASSFPRGSGSSYNEQFF. The DNA for the CDR3 is TGTGCCAGCAGTTTCCCCAGGGGTAGCGGGAGCTCCTACAATGAGCAGTTCTTC.

The genes are TRBV7-2 and TRBJ2-1, with unresolved D. Trimming pared 1 base from V and 4 bases from J, leaving 20 bases between. The CDR3 has 18 residues. The germline V gene encodes CDR1 SGHTA and CDR2 FQGNSA. The CDR3, as DNA: TGTGCCAGCAGCTTAGTGGCCCTTACCCCCCGGAGATACAATGAGCAGTTCTTC. Its protein is CASSLVALTPRRYNEQFF.

This chain links TRBV6-5 with TRBJ1-1, with D possibly matching TRBD1 (6 bases). Germline V gene sequence: CDR1 MNHEY, CDR2 SVGAGI. This CDR3 contains 12 residues. V dropped 10 bases and J dropped 7 bases, with 16 bases sitting between them. CDR3: CAIGTIGVEAFF. The CDR3 nucleotides read TGTGCCATCGGGACAATAGGGGTTGAAGCTTTCTTT.

The chain recombines TRBV30 with TRBJ2-7, with D uncertain. The CDR3 has 13 amino acids. The germline CDR1 and CDR2 sequences are GTSNPN and SVGIG (reference sequence). Trimming removed 3 bases from V and 1 base from J, with 10 bases in between. The CDR3 DNA is TGTGCCTGGAGGCGAGCAGGTTCCTACGAGCAGTACTTC. Protein sequence: CAWRRAGSYEQYF.

This chain joins TRBV19 and TRBJ1-4; D is undetermined. This CDR3 has 14 residues. The germline V and J ends were trimmed by 7 bases and 7 bases, with 16 bases remaining between them. CDR1 is LNHDA and CDR2 is SQIVND in the germline V gene (reference sequence). CDR3 loop: CASIRSGGSEKLFF. In DNA, the CDR3 is TGTGCCAGTATTCGGTCGGGAGGGAGTGAAAAACTGTTTTTT. The whole variable domain, remainder taken from reference TRBV19 and TRBJ1-4, is DGGITQSPKYLFRKEGQNVTLSCEQNLNHDAMYWYRQDPGQGLRLIYYSQIVNDFQKGDIAEGYSVSREKKESFPLTVTSAQKNPTAFYLCASIRSGGSEKLFFGSGTQLSVL.

This clone was recorded once. This sample includes further DNA sequences coding for the same CDR3. The chain uses TRBV18 and TRBJ2-1; possible D gene TRBD2, 5 bases. V gave up 2 bases and J gave up 4 bases, with 12 bases separating them. Germline CDR1 and CDR2: KGHSH and LQKENI. The CDR3 runs to 15 residues. CDR3 protein: CASSPRTSGYNEQFF. In nucleotides, the CDR3 is TGTGCCAGCTCACCAAGGACTTCGGGGTACAATGAGCAGTTCTTC.

The chain combines TRBV11-2 with TRBJ2-5, with unresolved D. Germline CDR1 is SGHAT and CDR2 is FQNNGV. V was clipped by 2 bases and J by 2 bases, with 6 bases between them. The CDR3 length is 13 residues. CDR3 amino acids: CASSLWRQETQYF. The CDR3 DNA follows: TGTGCCAGCAGCTTATGGCGGCAAGAGACCCAGTACTTC.

This chain joins TRBV15 and TRBJ2-7, with D perhaps TRBD1 (5 bases). V shed 0 bases and J shed 3 bases, with 12 bases lying between them. CDR1 and CDR2 from the germline V gene are LNHNV and YYDKDF (reference sequence). The CDR3 sequence is 15 residues long. The CDR3 reads CATSRDRGRFYEQYF. CDR3 sequence (DNA): TGTGCCACCAGCAGAGATAGGGGCAGGTTCTACGAGCAGTACTTC.

The chain combines TRBV18 with TRBJ1-3, with TRBD1 identical over 8 bases. Germline assignment: CDR1 KGHSH and CDR2 LQKENI. J lost 3 bases, V lost 3 bases, and 10 bases had no gene match. The CDR3 spans 17 residues. CDR3 in amino acids: CASSPAPQGANGNTIYF. The CDR3 DNA sequence: TGTGCCAGCTCACCTGCGCCCCAGGGGGCTAATGGAAACACCATATATTTT.

This chain uses TRBV4-3 with TRBJ2-7; D remains unclear. V was pared by 0 bases and J by 5 bases, with 8 bases between. Germline CDR1 and CDR2: LGHNA and YSLEER. The CDR3 has 13 amino acids. The CDR3, as DNA: TGCGCCAGCAGCCAAGAATGGGCCCACGAGCAGTACTTC. Translation: CASSQEWAHEQYF.

The chain couples TRBV7-2 to TRBJ2-1, with 12 bases that match TRBD1. The CDR3 consists of 18 residues. Germline V gene lookup returns CDR1 SGHTA and CDR2 FQGNSA. The J segment lost 9 bases and the V segment lost 5 bases, leaving 17 bases of the junction unmatched. Written as DNA, the CDR3 is TGTGCCAGCAGCCCTAGGCGTGGGGACAGGGGGCAGTGGGGTGAGCAGTTCTTC. This translates into CASSPRRGDRGQWGEQFF.

This sequence joins TRBV7-2 and TRBJ2-7, with D perhaps TRBD1 or TRBD2 (5 bases each). V was cut by 4 bases and J by 6 bases, with 16 bases left in between. The CDR3 is 14 residues long. The germline V gene encodes CDR1 SGHTA and CDR2 FQGNSA. The CDR3 sequence is CASSSQVAGSEQYF. DNA for the CDR3: TGTGCCAGCAGCTCTCAGGTGGCAGGGAGCGAGCAGTACTTC.